This T cell receptor (beta chain) appears in the sequencing data of a study of regulatory T cells in long-lasting Graves disease. Study background: For a period under 3 months, newly diagnosed Graves' patients had taken antithyroid drugs.

As for time point: newly diagnosed GD, antithyroid drugs for less than 3 months. PBMC RNA was the source of the TCR library. Combining iRepertoire HTBI primers with Arm-PCR of CDR3 regions, the authors built TCR beta libraries. TCRdb processed the multiplex PCR reads anew with MiXCR; each CDR3 protein has one entry. The sample shows 540,000 or so distinct CDR3 sequences, around an eighth of them seen only once. V lost 9 bases and J lost 6; bases outside the gene matches: 5. The CDR3 contains 14 residues. Per the germline V gene, CDR1 is KGHDR and CDR2 is SFDVKD. This same sample was also taken into another study, of T cells in Graves' hyperthyroidism and ophthalmopathy. That work adds: Hyperthyroidism was newly diagnosed in patients aged 18 to 65 (duration under 2 months). Ophthalmopathy stood apart from stable hyperthyroidism in a 13 V-J model.

Sequenced here: peripheral blood mononuclear cells (PBMCs), sampled at new diagnosis, from a patient treated with antithyroid drugs. V gene TRBV24-1 combines with J gene TRBJ2-1; 12 bases are shared with TRBD2. The source is a man aged 25 to 40 with Graves disease. The chain's CDR3 is CATRTSGDVNEQFF. Here the CDR3 DNA reads TGTGCCACCCGGACTAGCGGGGATGTCAATGAGCAGTTCTTC.